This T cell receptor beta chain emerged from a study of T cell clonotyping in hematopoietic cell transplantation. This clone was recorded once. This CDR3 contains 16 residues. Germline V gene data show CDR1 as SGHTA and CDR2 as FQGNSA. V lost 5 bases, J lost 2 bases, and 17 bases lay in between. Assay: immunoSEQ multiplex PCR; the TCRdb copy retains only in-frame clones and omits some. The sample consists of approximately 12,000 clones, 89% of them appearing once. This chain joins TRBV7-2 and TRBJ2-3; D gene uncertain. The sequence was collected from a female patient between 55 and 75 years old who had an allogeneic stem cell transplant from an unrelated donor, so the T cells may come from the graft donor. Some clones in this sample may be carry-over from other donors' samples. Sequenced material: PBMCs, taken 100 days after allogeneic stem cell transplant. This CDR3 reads CASSPLRHIDTDTQYF. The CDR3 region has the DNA TGTGCCAGCAGCCCCCTCCGACACATTGACACAGATACGCAGTATTTT.